The rows below give T cell receptor beta chains drawn from one sample of a study of T cells in Graves' hyperthyroidism and ophthalmopathy. One entry per CDR3 protein results from TCRdb running MiXCR on the multiplex PCR reads. The data show over 300,000 distinct CDR3 sequences, roughly 13% seen once. Sequencing input: blood. Source of these receptors: a woman between 35 and 50 years old with Graves' ophthalmopathy. Both conserved end residues are part of each CDR3. The D gene is left open where the match is weak. Clone size appears in some rows only: once, few, many, or a class for an expanded clone.

J | V | length | size | D | CDR3 | DNA
TRBJ2-2 | TRBV6-1 | 16 | NA | TRBD2 | CASSLSSGGHTGELFF | TGTGCCAGCAGTCTCTCTAGCGGGGGCCACACCGGGGAGCTGTTTTTT
TRBJ2-3 | TRBV28 | 11 | many | NA | CASMYTDTQYF | TGTGCCAGCATGTACACAGATACGCAGTATTTT
TRBJ2-5 | TRBV3-1 | 15 | NA | NA | CASSARKPGGETQYF | TGTGCCAGCAGCGCGCGGAAGCCTGGGGGAGAGACCCAGTACTTC
TRBJ1-1 | TRBV28 | 15 | many | TRBD1 | CASNPLGTGRTEAFF | TGTGCCAGCAATCCCTTGGGGACAGGGCGAACTGAAGCTTTCTTT
TRBJ2-1 | TRBV13 | 15 | few | NA | CASSLVLVRGSEQFF | TGTGCCAGCAGCTTAGTCCTAGTCCGAGGGAGTGAGCAGTTCTTC
TRBJ1-5 | TRBV28 | 16 | NA | TRBD1 | CASSSQWQGAHQPQHF | TGTGCCAGCAGTTCCCAGTGGCAGGGGGCCCATCAGCCCCAGCATTTT
TRBJ2-6 | TRBV19 | 15 | few | NA | CAGGGGPSGANVLTF | TGTGCCGGGGGAGGGGGACCCTCTGGGGCCAACGTCCTGACTTTC
TRBJ1-1 | TRBV6-1 | 13 | NA | NA | CASSGGTNTEAFF | TGTGCCAGCAGTGGGGGGACGAACACTGAAGCTTTCTTT
TRBJ2-6 | TRBV29-1 | 16 | few | TRBD1 | CSVQRTGGSGANVLTF | TGCAGCGTTCAAAGGACAGGGGGCTCTGGGGCCAACGTCCTGACTTTC
TRBJ2-4 | TRBV18 | 16 | NA | NA | CASSSRDLVAKNIQYF | TGTGCCAGCTCATCCCGGGACCTAGTAGCCAAAAACATTCAGTACTTC
TRBJ1-5 | TRBV10-3 | 13 | many | NA | CATGRGGNQPQHF | TGTGCCACCGGGAGAGGGGGCAATCAGCCCCAGCATTTT
TRBJ2-3 | TRBV7-3 | 16 | many | TRBD1 | CASSLTGTGTPDTQYF | TGTGCCAGCAGCTTAACAGGGACAGGGACTCCGGATACGCAGTATTTT
TRBJ1-5 | TRBV2 | 16 | many | NA | CASTSGTFGPNQPQHF | TGTGCCAGCACCTCCGGGACTTTTGGCCCCAATCAGCCCCAGCATTTT
TRBJ2-5 | TRBV5-6 | 17 | NA | TRBD1 | CASSLLPGQSRVETQYF | TGTGCCAGCAGTCTCCTTCCGGGACAGTCAAGAGTCGAGACCCAGTACTTC
TRBJ1-6 | TRBV25-1 | 13 | NA | NA | CASRGVGNSPLHF | TGTGCCAGCCGGGGGGTGGGGAATTCACCCCTCCACTTT
TRBJ2-5 | TRBV7-9 | 17 | many | TRBD1 | CASSLPGTANTQETQYF | TGTGCCAGCAGCTTGCCCGGGACAGCGAATACCCAAGAGACCCAGTACTTC
TRBJ2-3 | TRBV11-3 | 15 | many | NA | CASSPDGGSTDTQYF | TGTGCCAGCAGCCCAGACGGAGGAAGCACAGATACGCAGTATTTT
TRBJ2-1 | TRBV9 | 18 | NA | NA | CASSVEVGLGEQYNEQFF | TGTGCCAGCAGCGTAGAAGTTGGTTTGGGGGAGCAGTACAATGAGCAGTTCTTC
TRBJ2-1 | TRBV7-9 | 12 | NA | NA | CASSLERGQPVF | TGTGCCAGCAGCTTAGAACGGGGCCAGCCGGTCTTC
TRBJ2-7 | TRBV10-3 | 17 | NA | TRBD1 | CAISDLYGQGDPYEQYF | TGTGCCATCAGTGACCTTTATGGGCAGGGGGACCCGTACGAGCAGTACTTC
TRBJ1-1 | TRBV20-1 | 11 | many | NA | CSATYRVEAFF | TGCAGTGCTACCTACAGAGTTGAAGCTTTCTTT
TRBJ2-3 | TRBV25-1 | 13 | few | NA | CASSEWGRDTQYF | TGTGCCAGCAGTGAATGGGGGAGAGATACGCAGTATTTT
TRBJ1-3 | TRBV7-2 | 14 | NA | TRBD1 | CASQSQGVGGTIYF | TGTGCCAGTCAATCACAGGGGGTCGGGGGTACCATATATTTT
TRBJ2-5 | TRBV7-9 | 15 | many | NA | CASSSYRALQETQYF | TGTGCCAGCAGCTCATACAGGGCTCTTCAAGAGACCCAGTACTTC
TRBJ1-2 | TRBV6-1 | 13 | few | NA | CASSGDGPYGYTF | TGTGCCAGCAGCGGCGACGGCCCCTATGGCTACACCTTC
TRBJ1-5 | TRBV6-4 | 15 | many | NA | CASSGPREGNQPQHF | TGTGCCAGCAGTGGGCCCCGGGAGGGCAATCAGCCCCAGCATTTT
TRBJ2-5 | TRBV2 | 15 | many | TRBD1 | CASSGGRDSQETQYF | TGTGCCAGCAGTGGGGGTCGGGACAGCCAAGAGACCCAGTACTTC
TRBJ2-1 | TRBV20-1 | 17 | many | TRBD2 | CSARGEGGSSSYNEQFF | TGCAGTGCTAGAGGTGAGGGCGGGAGCAGTTCCTACAATGAGCAGTTCTTC
TRBJ2-5 | TRBV2 | 13 | many | NA | CASSVKGQETQYF | TGTGCCAGCAGTGTGAAGGGCCAAGAGACCCAGTACTTC
TRBJ2-2 | TRBV11-2 | 16 | many | NA | CASSLMGLHNTGELFF | TGTGCCAGCAGCTTAATGGGACTTCACAACACCGGGGAGCTGTTTTTT
TRBJ1-1 | TRBV6-1 | 13 | many | NA | CASTPTGLVEAFF | TGTGCCAGCACCCCGACAGGTCTCGTTGAAGCTTTCTTT
TRBJ2-3 | TRBV6-1 | 16 | many | TRBD2 | CASKDIAGDNTDTQYF | TGTGCCAGCAAGGATATAGCGGGCGACAACACAGATACGCAGTATTTT
TRBJ1-6 | TRBV12-3/TRBV12-4 | 20 | many | NA | CASSPRWQVGRSSYNSPLHF | TGTGCCAGCAGTCCCCGTTGGCAGGTGGGCCGGAGCTCCTATAATTCACCCCTCCACTTT
TRBJ2-7 | TRBV3-1 | 16 | few | NA | CASSQVGGRGTHEQYF | TGTGCCAGCAGCCAGGTAGGGGGGCGAGGGACCCACGAGCAGTACTTC
TRBJ1-1 | TRBV7-6 | 15 | many | TRBD1 | CASSLGGTENTEAFF | TGTGCCAGCAGCTTAGGTGGGACAGAAAACACTGAAGCTTTCTTT
TRBJ1-5 | TRBV27 | 14 | few | NA | CASREGEGNQPQHF | TGTGCCAGCAGGGAAGGGGAGGGCAATCAGCCCCAGCATTTT
TRBJ2-5 | TRBV2 | 14 | many | TRBD2 | CASSWAGGAVTQYF | TGTGCCAGCAGTTGGGCGGGAGGGGCTGTGACCCAGTACTTC
TRBJ2-5 | TRBV19 | 14 | few | NA | CASSIGRGQETQYF | TGTGCCAGTAGTATTGGCAGGGGCCAAGAGACCCAGTACTTC
TRBJ2-3 | TRBV5-1 | 15 | many | NA | CASSTTGSTADTQYF | TGCGCCAGCAGCACTACAGGGTCGACCGCAGATACGCAGTATTTT
TRBJ1-5 | TRBV6-1 | 16 | many | NA | CASTLRLTESNQPQHF | TGTGCCAGCACCCTCCGGCTGACAGAGAGCAATCAGCCCCAGCATTTT
TRBJ2-3 | TRBV5-6 | 15 | NA | NA | CASSLVEVSTDTQYF | TGTGCCAGCAGCTTGGTCGAGGTGAGCACAGATACGCAGTATTTT
TRBJ1-2 | TRBV27 | 14 | NA | TRBD1 | CASSQTRTGYGYTF | TGTGCCAGCAGCCAGACCCGGACAGGGTATGGCTACACCTTC
TRBJ2-2 | TRBV7-2 | 16 | NA | NA | CASSLLRTANTGELFF | TGTGCCAGCAGCTTACTCAGGACTGCGAACACCGGGGAGCTGTTTTTT
TRBJ1-6 | TRBV15 | 14 | few | TRBD1 | CATSRRTGTSPLHF | TGTGCCACCAGCAGACGGACAGGGACTTCACCCCTCCACTTT
TRBJ2-1 | TRBV19 | 15 | few | TRBD2 | CASSIGTSGYNEQFF | TGTGCCAGTAGTATAGGGACTAGCGGTTACAATGAGCAGTTCTTC
TRBJ1-2 | TRBV11-2 | 14 | NA | TRBD1 | CASSPRTGWGGYTF | TGTGCCAGCAGCCCCCGGACAGGGTGGGGGGGCTACACCTTC
TRBJ2-3 | TRBV5-1 | 13 | NA | NA | CASSLASGGTQYF | TGCGCCAGCAGCTTGGCAAGTGGGGGAACGCAGTATTTT
TRBJ2-7 | TRBV24-1 | 12 | many | NA | CATSDRTYEQYF | TGTGCCACCAGTGATCGGACGTACGAGCAGTACTTC
TRBJ2-3 | TRBV7-6 | 15 | many | NA | CASSFTRASTDTQYF | TGTGCCAGCAGCTTTACCAGGGCAAGCACAGATACGCAGTATTTT
TRBJ1-6 | TRBV28 | 15 | many | TRBD1 | CASSGTEAYNSPLHF | TGTGCCAGCAGCGGGACAGAAGCTTATAATTCACCCCTCCACTTT
TRBJ2-7 | TRBV7-2 | 15 | many | TRBD2 | CASTTNGRADYEQYF | TGTGCCAGCACCACCAACGGGAGGGCCGATTACGAGCAGTACTTC
TRBJ2-3 | TRBV20-1 | 15 | NA | NA | CSATAEGASTDTQYF | TGCAGTGCTACCGCCGAGGGAGCTAGCACAGATACGCAGTATTTT
TRBJ1-1 | TRBV14 | 14 | NA | NA | CASSGPHVNTEAFF | TGTGCCAGCAGCGGTCCTCACGTGAACACTGAAGCTTTCTTT